The clone carrying this T cell receptor beta chain was detected only a few times. What it binds is unknown. It was a multiplex PCR that amplified TCR beta CDR3, with 32 V and 13 J primers. TCRdb reprocessed the multiplex PCR reads with MiXCR, giving one entry per CDR3 protein. The table has approximately 29,000 distinct CDR3 sequences, under 35% seen once. The entry originates in a study of immune heterogeneity within non-small cell lung tumors. Overall study results and limits: Different tumor locations in one patient shared dominant CDR3 beta clonotypes yet harbored unique high-frequency clones. Between individual patients, the high-frequency T-cell receptor beta clonotypes largely differed.

CDR3 length: 18 residues. The germline gives CDR1 DFQATT, CDR2 SNEGSKA (reference sequence). Trimming took 2 bases from V and 4 from J, leaving 23 bases between them. The authors used about 610 ng of bulk tumor genomic DNA per sample as template. Several biopsies per primary tumor, spaced far apart, were taken during surgery. With untreated, newly diagnosed non-small cell lung cancer, the patients went on to undergo curative surgery. The sample was lung tumor tissue. The clonotype comes from a man between 40 and 49 years old with non-small cell lung cancer. V usage is TRBV20-1 and J usage is TRBJ2-2; tentatively, D is TRBD2 (5 bases). CDR3 protein: CSARPSTAVKPGTGELFF. CDR3 DNA sequence: TGCAGTGCTAGACCCTCCACAGCGGTCAAGCCGGGCACCGGGGAGCTGTTTTTT.